A single sample is the source of the 20 T cell receptor beta chains below, sequenced in a study of blood T cell repertoires in COVID-19. This table comes from immunoSEQ multiplex PCR, and its TCRdb copy is limited to in-frame clones, with some not included. The sample has about 140,000 clones, just under 90% seen once. Sequences were obtained from peripheral blood. These TCRs come from a woman aged 80 or older with acute or convalescent COVID-19.

The J gene is TRBJ2-7, the V gene TRBV5-1; D possibly corresponds to TRBD1 (5 bases). Germline V CDR1 and CDR2: SGHRS, YFSETQ. V dropped 3 bases and J dropped 7 bases, with 20 bases sitting between them. The CDR3 consists of 15 residues. CDR3 bases: TGCGCCAGCAGCTCGGACGGGCCCCAGGGCCGGGAGCAGTACTTC. Its protein is CASSSDGPQGREQYF.

The chain recombines TRBV5-1 with TRBJ2-3; TRBD1 aligns across 8 bases. CDR1 is SGHRS and CDR2 is YFSETQ in the germline V gene. V dropped 1 base and J dropped 5; count of bases not matched to a gene: 18. The CDR3 totals 19 residues. Here the CDR3 reads CASSLLLVTGTGRGDTQYF. CDR3 DNA: TGCGCCAGCAGCTTGTTGTTGGTTACCGGGACAGGAAGAGGAGATACGCAGTATTTT.

This chain uses TRBV9 with TRBJ1-2; D is unresolved. V was pared by 0 bases and J by 4 bases, with 10 bases between. From germline, CDR1 is SGDLS and CDR2 YYNGEE. The CDR3 sequence is 14 residues long. CDR3 in DNA: TGTGCCAGCAGCGTAGAAGAGGCCAGCTATGGCTACACCTTC. Its protein is CASSVEEASYGYTF.

The V call is TRBV4-1, the J call TRBJ2-5; D not certain. From germline, CDR1 is MGHRA and CDR2 YSYEKL. The CDR3 is made up of 14 amino acids. Trimming took 4 bases from V and 5 from J, leaving 14 bases between them. CDR3 DNA: TGCGCCAGCAGCCTCCGAGGAGATCTGGAGACCCAGTACTTC. This codes for CASSLRGDLETQYF.

This chain joins TRBV29-1 and TRBJ2-5, with D perhaps TRBD2 (5 bases). V lost 6 bases, J lost 2 bases, and 16 bases lay in between. CDR1 and CDR2 from the germline V gene are SQVTM and ANQGSEA. This CDR3 spans 14 amino acids. CDR3 coding DNA: TGCAGCGTCGCCACGCGAGGGCGGCAAGAGACCCAGTACTTC. This gives the protein CSVATRGRQETQYF.

The chain is built from TRBV23-1 and TRBJ2-1, with D possibly matching TRBD2 (6 bases). TRBV23-1 is reported as an ORF; its role is uncertain. This CDR3 contains 17 residues. V gave up 0 bases and J gave up 8 bases, with 20 bases separating them. This chain's CDR3 is CASSQSEGRVPRYEQFF. CDR3 nucleotides: TGCGCCAGCAGTCAATCGGAGGGACGTGTGCCCCGCTATGAGCAGTTCTTC.

This chain connects TRBV7-2 to TRBJ1-5; D might be TRBD1 (5 bases). CDR3 length: 13 amino acids. Germline-derived CDR1 and CDR2 are SGHTA and FQGNSA. The V end lost 3 bases, the J end lost 5 bases, and 8 bases lay between the germline ends. The CDR3 sequence is CASSFSRDQPQHF. The CDR3 nucleotides are TGTGCCAGCAGCTTTTCCAGGGATCAGCCCCAGCATTTT.

This clone came up a few times. The J gene is TRBJ2-1, the V gene TRBV6-2 or TRBV6-3; TRBD2 matches 10 bases. Trimming took 2 bases from V and 4 from J; bases not matched to a gene: 2. The CDR3 spans 15 residues. Germline CDR1 is MNHEY and CDR2 is SVGEGT. The CDR3 DNA is TGTGCCAGCAGTTACAAGGGACTAGCGTACAATGAGCAGTTCTTC. It translates to CASSYKGLAYNEQFF.

The CDR3 DNA reads as TGTGCCAGCAGTGACAGAACTGGAAACACCATATATTTT. This gives the protein CASSDRTGNTIYF. The rearrangement links TRBV7-3 to TRBJ1-3; TRBD1 might be the D (5 bases). With 6 bases removed from V and 2 bases from J, the gap between germline ends came to 8 bases. Germline assignment: CDR1 SGHTA and CDR2 FQGTGA. The CDR3 is made up of 13 amino acids.

The chain couples TRBV7-2 to TRBJ1-4, with D unresolved. This CDR3 has 14 residues. Germline CDR1 SGHTA, CDR2 FQGNSA. V was pared by 1 base and J by 7 bases, with 10 bases between. In DNA, the CDR3 is TGTGCCAGCAGCTTAGGTTCTTCGGGTGAAAAACTGTTTTTT. Translating gives CASSLGSSGEKLFF.

The V and J genes are TRBV5-6 and TRBJ1-2, with 9 bases fitting TRBD1. There are 16 residues in the CDR3. CDR1 is SGHDT, CDR2 YYEEEE, per germline. V was clipped by 0 bases and J by 0 bases; unmatched bases: 3. In DNA form, the CDR3 reads TGTGCCAGCAGCTTGGGACAGGGGGGGCCTAACTATGGCTACACCTTC. It encodes CASSLGQGGPNYGYTF. The variable domain in full, completed from reference TRBV5-6 and TRBJ1-2, reads DAGVTQSPTHLIKTRGQQVTLRCSPKSGHDTVSWYQQALGQGPQFIFQYYEEEERQRGNFPDRFSGHQFPNYSSELNVNALLLGDSALYLCASSLGQGGPNYGYTFGSGTRLTVV.

The chain recombines TRBV7-2 with TRBJ1-5; TRBD1 aligns across 7 bases. Germline V gene lookup returns CDR1 SGHTA and CDR2 FQGNSA. The CDR3 is made up of 14 amino acids. Trimming cost V 4 bases and J 5 bases; bases outside gene matches: 5. CDR3: CASSYRGWDQPQHF. CDR3 nucleotide sequence: TGTGCCAGCAGCTACAGGGGTTGGGATCAGCCCCAGCATTTT.

This clone was detected only a few times. V is TRBV5-6 and J is TRBJ1-1; 8 bases line up with TRBD1. The V gene's germline CDR1 is SGHDT and CDR2 YYEEEE. J was trimmed by 4 bases and V by 0 bases; bases with no gene match: 2. The CDR3 is 14 amino acids. In DNA form, the CDR3 reads TGTGCCAGCAGCTTGGACAGGGGGATCACTGAAGCTTTCTTT. Its protein is CASSLDRGITEAFF.

The chain carries TRBV30 and TRBJ1-2; TRBD1 is a possible D gene (6 bases). Trimming took 8 bases from V and 4 from J, leaving 14 bases between them. The CDR3 consists of 12 residues. The germline V gene has CDR1 GTSNPN and CDR2 SVGIG (reference sequence). The CDR3 protein is CAQGTRSYGYTF. The CDR3 region has the DNA TGTGCCCAGGGGACCCGGAGCTATGGCTACACCTTC.

The rearrangement uses TRBV5-1 and TRBJ1-1; 9 bases agree with TRBD1. The CDR3 consists of 14 residues. Germline V gene data show CDR1 as SGHRS and CDR2 as YFSETQ. The J segment lost 5 bases and the V segment lost 7 bases, leaving 9 bases of the junction unmatched. This chain's CDR3 is CASGGQGELTEAFF. CDR3 sequence (DNA): TGCGCCAGCGGGGGACAGGGTGAATTAACTGAAGCTTTCTTT. Variable domain in full (rest from reference TRBV5-1 and TRBJ1-1): KAGVTQTPRYLIKTRGQQVTLSCSPISGHRSVSWYQQTPGQGLQFLFEYFSETQRNKGNFPGRFSGRQFSNSRSEMNVSTLELGDSALYLCASGGQGELTEAFFGQGTRLTVV.

The rearrangement joins TRBV2 to TRBJ1-2; unclear D gene. The CDR3 is made up of 12 amino acids. V was trimmed by 6 bases and J by 10 bases, leaving 15 bases between them. Looked up from germline, CDR1 is SNHLY and CDR2 is FYNNEI. The CDR3 spells CASRWAQPDYTF. The CDR3 region has the DNA TGTGCCAGCAGGTGGGCGCAGCCTGACTACACCTTC.

The rearrangement links TRBV5-4 to TRBJ1-6; no clear D gene. Germline V lookup: CDR1 SGHNT, CDR2 YYREEE (reference sequence). The CDR3 contains 17 residues. V lost 3 bases to trimming and J lost 1 base, with 14 bases between them. The DNA for the CDR3 is TGTGCCAGCAGCTCGGACCCTGGGAGTTCCTATAATTCACCCCTCCACTTT. As protein: CASSSDPGSSYNSPLHF.

The gene calls are TRBV30 and TRBJ1-1; TRBD1 agrees at 8 bases. Germline assignment: CDR1 GTSNPN and CDR2 SVGIG (reference sequence). The trim removed 2 bases at V and 4 bases at J, leaving 9 bases unmatched. There are 15 residues in the CDR3. CDR3 residues: CAWSPTPDRGTEAFF. The CDR3 DNA sequence: TGTGCCTGGAGTCCAACGCCAGACAGGGGCACTGAAGCTTTCTTT.

V is TRBV7-6 and J is TRBJ2-2; 10 positions agree with TRBD2. Germline V CDR1 and CDR2: SGHVS, FNYEAQ. The CDR3 has 16 amino acids. Trimming cost V 1 base and J 6 bases; bases outside gene matches: 5. The CDR3 is CASSLGPAGGPGELFF. For the CDR3, the DNA is TGTGCCAGCAGCTTAGGTCCAGCGGGGGGGCCCGGGGAGCTGTTTTTT.

The chain couples TRBV6-5 to TRBJ2-2, with 10 bases fitting TRBD2. With 9 bases clipped from V and 7 bases from J, the junction kept 5 bases outside the gene matches. The germline CDR1 and CDR2 sequences are MNHEY and SVGAGI. CDR3 length equals 13 residues. CDR3 protein: CASQRGGVGELFF. The CDR3 coding sequence is TGTGCCAGTCAGCGGGGGGGCGTCGGGGAGCTGTTTTTT.